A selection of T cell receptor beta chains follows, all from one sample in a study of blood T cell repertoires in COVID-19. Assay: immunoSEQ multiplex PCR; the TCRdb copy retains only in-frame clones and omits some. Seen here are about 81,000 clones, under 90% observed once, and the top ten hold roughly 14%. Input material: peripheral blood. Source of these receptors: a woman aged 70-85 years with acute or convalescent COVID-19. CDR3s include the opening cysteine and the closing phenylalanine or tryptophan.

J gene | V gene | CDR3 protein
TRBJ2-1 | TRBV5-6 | CASSLVGQGLNEQFF
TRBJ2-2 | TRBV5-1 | CASSALAGPNTGELFF
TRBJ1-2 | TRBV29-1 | CSVARDPANYGYTF
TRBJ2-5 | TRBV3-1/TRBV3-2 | CASSQAGVGQETQYF
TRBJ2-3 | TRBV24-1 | CATSDSGQGTTASTDTQYF
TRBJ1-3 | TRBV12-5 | CASGLQPGQGVNTIYF
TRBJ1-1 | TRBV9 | CASSVLVRAGEAFF
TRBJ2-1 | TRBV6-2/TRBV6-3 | CASTPGTSGRGSSYNEQFF
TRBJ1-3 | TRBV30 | CARPSRSSGNTIYF
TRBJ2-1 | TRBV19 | CASSSESSGSSYNEQFF
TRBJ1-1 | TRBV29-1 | CSVAGQGVLRAFF
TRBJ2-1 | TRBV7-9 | CASSLGEARNEQFF
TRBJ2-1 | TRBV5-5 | CASTPGASGGADNEQFF
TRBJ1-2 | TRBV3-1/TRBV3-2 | CASSQAGQGNGYTF
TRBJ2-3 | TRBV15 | CATSRDLLAPDTQYF
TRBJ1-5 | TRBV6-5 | CASSYSAGNQPQHF
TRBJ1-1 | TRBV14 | CASSQVGEGVTEAFF
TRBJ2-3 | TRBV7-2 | CASSLSSGRFDTQYF
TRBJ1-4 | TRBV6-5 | CASSSARVANEKLFF
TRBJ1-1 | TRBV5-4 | CASSLAWSREAFF
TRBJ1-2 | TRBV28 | CASSFNMGQTYGYTF
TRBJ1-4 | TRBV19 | CASSTPRAGSEKLFF
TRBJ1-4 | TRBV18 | CASSPAAATNEKLFF
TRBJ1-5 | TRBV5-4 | CASSLQGYNQPQHF
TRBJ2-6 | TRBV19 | CASRSGFSGANVLTF
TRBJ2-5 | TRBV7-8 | CASSLAGGLRTQYF
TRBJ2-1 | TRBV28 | CASSSRSGELDEQFF
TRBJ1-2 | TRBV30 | CAWSVRGNYGYTF